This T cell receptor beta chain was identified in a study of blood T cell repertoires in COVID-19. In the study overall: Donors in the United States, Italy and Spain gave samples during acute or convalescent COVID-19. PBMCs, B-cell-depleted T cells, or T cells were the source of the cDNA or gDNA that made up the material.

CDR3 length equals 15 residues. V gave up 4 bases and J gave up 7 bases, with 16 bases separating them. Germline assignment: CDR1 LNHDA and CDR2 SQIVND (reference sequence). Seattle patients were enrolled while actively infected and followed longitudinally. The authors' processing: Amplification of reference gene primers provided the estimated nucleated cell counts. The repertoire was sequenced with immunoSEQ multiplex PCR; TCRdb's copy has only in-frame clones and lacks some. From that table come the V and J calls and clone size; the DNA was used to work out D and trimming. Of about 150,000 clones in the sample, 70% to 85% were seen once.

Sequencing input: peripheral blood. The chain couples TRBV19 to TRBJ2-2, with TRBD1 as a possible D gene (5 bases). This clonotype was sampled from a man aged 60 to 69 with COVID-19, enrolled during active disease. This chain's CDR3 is CASSKGLLVSGELFF. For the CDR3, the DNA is TGTGCCAGTAGTAAGGGGCTCTTAGTAAGCGGGGAGCTGTTTTTT.